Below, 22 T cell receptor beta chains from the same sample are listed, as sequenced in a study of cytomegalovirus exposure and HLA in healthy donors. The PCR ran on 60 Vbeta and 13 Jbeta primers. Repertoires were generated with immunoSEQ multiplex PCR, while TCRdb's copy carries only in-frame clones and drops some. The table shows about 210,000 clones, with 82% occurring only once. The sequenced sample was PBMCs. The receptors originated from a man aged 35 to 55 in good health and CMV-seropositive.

The CDR3 reads CASSSQGRGNTEAFF. The DNA for the CDR3 is TGTGCCAGCAGTAGCCAGGGGAGGGGGAACACTGAAGCTTTCTTT. The genes are TRBV27 and TRBJ1-1; perhaps TRBD1 as D (6 bases). Germline V CDR1 and CDR2: MNHEY, SMNVEV (reference sequence). This CDR3 has 15 residues. Trimming cost V 5 bases and J 1 base, with 14 bases left between them.

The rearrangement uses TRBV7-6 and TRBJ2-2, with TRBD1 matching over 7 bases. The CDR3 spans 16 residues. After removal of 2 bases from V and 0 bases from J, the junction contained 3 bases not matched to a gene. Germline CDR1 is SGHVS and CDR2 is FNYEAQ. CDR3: CASSLRGPPNTGELFF. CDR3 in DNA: TGTGCCAGCAGCTTAAGGGGGCCGCCGAACACCGGGGAGCTGTTTTTT. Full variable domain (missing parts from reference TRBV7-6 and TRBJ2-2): GAGVSQSPRYKVTKRGQDVALRCDPISGHVSLYWYRQALGQGPEFLTYFNYEAQQDKSGLPNDRFSAERPEGSISTLTIQRTEQRDSAMYRCASSLRGPPNTGELFFGEGSRLTVL.

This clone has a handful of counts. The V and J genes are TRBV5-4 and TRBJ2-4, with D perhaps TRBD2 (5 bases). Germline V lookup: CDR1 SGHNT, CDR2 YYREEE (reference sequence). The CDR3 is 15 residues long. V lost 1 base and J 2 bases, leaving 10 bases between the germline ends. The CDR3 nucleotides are TGTGCCAGCAGCTTGTTCGGGGTTACCAAAAACATTCAGTACTTC. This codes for CASSLFGVTKNIQYF.

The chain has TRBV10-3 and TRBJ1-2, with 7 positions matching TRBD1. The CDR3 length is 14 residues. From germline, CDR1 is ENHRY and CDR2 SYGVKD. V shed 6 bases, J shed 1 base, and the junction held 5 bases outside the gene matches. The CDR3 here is CAISPTGDNYGYTF. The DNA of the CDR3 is TGTGCCATCAGCCCCACAGGGGATAACTATGGCTACACCTTC.

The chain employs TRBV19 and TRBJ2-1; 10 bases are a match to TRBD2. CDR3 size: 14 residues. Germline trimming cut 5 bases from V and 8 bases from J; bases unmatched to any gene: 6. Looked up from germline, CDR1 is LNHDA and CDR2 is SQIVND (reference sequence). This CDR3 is CASSASSGSYEQFF. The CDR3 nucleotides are TGTGCCAGTAGTGCGTCTAGCGGGAGTTATGAGCAGTTCTTC.

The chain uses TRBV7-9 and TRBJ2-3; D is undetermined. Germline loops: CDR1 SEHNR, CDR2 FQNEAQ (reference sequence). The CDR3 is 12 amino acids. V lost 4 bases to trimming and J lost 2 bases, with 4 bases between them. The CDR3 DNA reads TGTGCCAGCAGCTCAATCACAGATACGCAGTATTTT. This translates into CASSSITDTQYF.

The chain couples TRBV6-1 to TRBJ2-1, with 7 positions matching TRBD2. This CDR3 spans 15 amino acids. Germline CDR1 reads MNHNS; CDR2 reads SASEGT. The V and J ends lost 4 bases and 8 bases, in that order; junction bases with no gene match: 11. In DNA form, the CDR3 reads TGTGCCAGCAGTGGAGGACTAGAAGTCTGGGATGAGCAGTTCTTC. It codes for CASSGGLEVWDEQFF.

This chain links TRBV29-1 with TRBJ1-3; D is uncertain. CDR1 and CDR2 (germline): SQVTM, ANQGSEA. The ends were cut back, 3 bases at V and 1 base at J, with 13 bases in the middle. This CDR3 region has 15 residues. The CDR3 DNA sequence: TGCAGCGTTGAGAGACGGAGGGCTTCTGGAAACACCATATATTTT. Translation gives CSVERRRASGNTIYF.

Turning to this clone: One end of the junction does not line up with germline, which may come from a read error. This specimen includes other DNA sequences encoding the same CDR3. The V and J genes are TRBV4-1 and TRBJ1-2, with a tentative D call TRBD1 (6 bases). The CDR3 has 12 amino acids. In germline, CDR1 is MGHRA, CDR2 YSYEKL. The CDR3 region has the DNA TGCGCCAGCAGCCTGGACAGCCTCGGCTACACCTTT. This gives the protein CASSLDSLGYTF.

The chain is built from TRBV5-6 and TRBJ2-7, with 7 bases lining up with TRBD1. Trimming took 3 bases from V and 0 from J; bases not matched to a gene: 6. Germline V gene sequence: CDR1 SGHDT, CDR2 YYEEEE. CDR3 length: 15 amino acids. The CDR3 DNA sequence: TGTGCCAGCAGCTGGGGTGGGACAGCCTCCTACGAGCAGTACGTC. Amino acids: CASSWGGTASYEQYV.

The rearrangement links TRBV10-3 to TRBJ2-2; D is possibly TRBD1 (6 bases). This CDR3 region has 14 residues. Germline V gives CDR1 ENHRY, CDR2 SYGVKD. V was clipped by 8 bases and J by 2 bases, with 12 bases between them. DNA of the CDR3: TGTGCCATCCGAGGGGGATTTAACACCGGGGAGCTGTTTTTT. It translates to CAIRGGFNTGELFF.

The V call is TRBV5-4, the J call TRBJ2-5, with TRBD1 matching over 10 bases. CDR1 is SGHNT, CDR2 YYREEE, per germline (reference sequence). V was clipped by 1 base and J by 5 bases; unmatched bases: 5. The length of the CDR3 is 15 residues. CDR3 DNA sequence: TGTGCCAGCAGCTTGATCCCGGACAGGGGGGAGACCCAGTACTTC. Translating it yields CASSLIPDRGETQYF.

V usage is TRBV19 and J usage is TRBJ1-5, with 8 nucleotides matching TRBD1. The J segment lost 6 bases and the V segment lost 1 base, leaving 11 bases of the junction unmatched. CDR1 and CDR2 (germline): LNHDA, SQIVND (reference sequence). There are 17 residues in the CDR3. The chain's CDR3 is CASSIGTLRDRTQPQHF. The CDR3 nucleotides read TGTGCCAGTAGTATAGGTACTCTTCGGGACAGGACTCAGCCCCAGCATTTT.

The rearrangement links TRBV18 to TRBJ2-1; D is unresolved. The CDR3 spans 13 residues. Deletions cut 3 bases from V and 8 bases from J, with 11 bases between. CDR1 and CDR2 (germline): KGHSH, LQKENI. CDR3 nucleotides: TGTGCCAGCTCACCGGCGGATGGGTATGAGCAGTTCTTC. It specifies CASSPADGYEQFF.

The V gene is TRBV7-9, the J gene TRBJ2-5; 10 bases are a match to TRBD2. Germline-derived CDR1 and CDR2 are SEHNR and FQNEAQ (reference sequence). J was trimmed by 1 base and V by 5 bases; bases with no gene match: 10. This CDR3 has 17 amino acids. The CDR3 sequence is CASSPRTSGLPQETQYF. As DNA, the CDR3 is TGTGCCAGCAGCCCACGGACTAGCGGCTTACCCCAAGAGACCCAGTACTTC.

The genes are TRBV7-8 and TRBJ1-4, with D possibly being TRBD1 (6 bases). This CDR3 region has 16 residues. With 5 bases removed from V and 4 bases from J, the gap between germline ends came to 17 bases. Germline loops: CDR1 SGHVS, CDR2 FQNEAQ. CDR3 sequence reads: CASSPRRGADNEKLFF. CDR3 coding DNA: TGTGCCAGCAGCCCCCGGCGGGGGGCCGATAATGAAAAACTGTTTTTT.

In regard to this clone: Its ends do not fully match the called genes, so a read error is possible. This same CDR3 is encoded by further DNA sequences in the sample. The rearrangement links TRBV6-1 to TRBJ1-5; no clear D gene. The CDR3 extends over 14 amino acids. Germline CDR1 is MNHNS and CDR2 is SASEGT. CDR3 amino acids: CATLQFYSNQPQHF. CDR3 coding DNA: TGCGCCACCTTACAATTTTATAGCAATCAGCCCCAGCATTTT.

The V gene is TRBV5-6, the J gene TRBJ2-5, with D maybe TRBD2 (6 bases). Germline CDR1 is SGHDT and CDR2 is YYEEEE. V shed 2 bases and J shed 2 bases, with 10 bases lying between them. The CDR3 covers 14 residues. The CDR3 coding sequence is TGTGCCAGCAGCTTAGCGGGTATGCAAGAGACCCAGTACTTC. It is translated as CASSLAGMQETQYF. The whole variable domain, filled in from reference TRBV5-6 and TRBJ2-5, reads DAGVTQSPTHLIKTRGQQVTLRCSPKSGHDTVSWYQQALGQGPQFIFQYYEEEERQRGNFPDRFSGHQFPNYSSELNVNALLLGDSALYLCASSLAGMQETQYFGPGTRLLVL.

In DNA form, the CDR3 reads TGCGCCAGCAGCCAAGCCTTAGCGAGGGGGTATGGCTACACCTTC. This encodes CASSQALARGYGYTF. The chain couples TRBV4-1 to TRBJ1-2, with a weak D call TRBD1 (6 bases). The V and J ends lost 1 base and 5 bases respectively, with 14 bases between them. This CDR3 contains 15 residues. Germline CDR1 reads MGHRA; CDR2 reads YSYEKL.

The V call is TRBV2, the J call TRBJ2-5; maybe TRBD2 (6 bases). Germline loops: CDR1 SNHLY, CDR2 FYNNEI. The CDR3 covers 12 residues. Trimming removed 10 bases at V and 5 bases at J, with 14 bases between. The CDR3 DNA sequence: TGTGCCACCCAACGGGCGGGGGAGACCCAGTACTTC. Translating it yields CATQRAGETQYF.

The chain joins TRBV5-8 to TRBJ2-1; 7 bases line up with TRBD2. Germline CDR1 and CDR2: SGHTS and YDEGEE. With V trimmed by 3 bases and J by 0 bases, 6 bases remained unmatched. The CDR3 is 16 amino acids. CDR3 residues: CASSWTSSGSYNEQFF. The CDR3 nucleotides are TGTGCCAGCAGCTGGACGTCTAGCGGCTCCTACAATGAGCAGTTCTTC.

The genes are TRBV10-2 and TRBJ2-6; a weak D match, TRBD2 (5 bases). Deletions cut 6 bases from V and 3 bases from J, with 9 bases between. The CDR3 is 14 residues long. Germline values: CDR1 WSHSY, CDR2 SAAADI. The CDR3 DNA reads TGCGCCAGCAGCTCCCGGGGTGGGGCCAACGTCCTGACTTTC. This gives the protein CASSSRGGANVLTF.